The clone carrying this T cell receptor beta chain occurred once. The source of the sample is a study of human T cells and chemical hapten exposure. As for time point: patch test 1, 2 weeks after DPC sensitization. Noted treatment: therapeutic diphenylcyclopropenone sensitization with weekly scalp DPC. TCRdb analysed the RACE reads with MiXCR anew, one entry per CDR3 protein. In the table there are around 190,000 distinct CDR3 sequences, 20% to 25% of which are singletons. The CDR3 runs 14 residues. The V end lost 0 bases, the J end lost 5 bases, and 11 bases lay between the germline ends. Per the germline V gene, CDR1 is SGHRS and CDR2 is YFSETQ.

The TCR sequence derives from a woman between 50 and 59 years old with alopecia areata. Some clones in this sample may be carry-over from other donors' samples. Source: whole blood, taken in connection with sensitization to the hapten diphenylcyclopropenone (DPC). The chain joins TRBV5-1 to TRBJ1-1, with a tentative D call TRBD1 (5 bases). The CDR3 reads CASSLVRGLTEAFF. CDR3 DNA sequence: TGCGCCAGCAGCTTGGTACGGGGGTTAACTGAAGCTTTCTTT. The full variable domain, with the rest looked up from reference TRBV5-1 and TRBJ1-1, is KAGVTQTPRYLIKTRGQQVTLSCSPISGHRSVSWYQQTPGQGLQFLFEYFSETQRNKGNFPGRFSGRQFSNSRSEMNVSTLELGDSALYLCASSLVRGLTEAFFGQGTRLTVV.